Listed here are 10 T cell receptor beta chains from one sample, sequenced in a study of T cell repertoires in cytomegalovirus infection. Their cognate antigens are unknown. TCRdb analysed the reads with MiXCR anew, one entry per CDR3 protein. The table lists hundreds of thousands of distinct CDR3 sequences, roughly a third of them singletons. Source: cultured PBMCs, taken from culture after CMV antigen stimulation. The receptors here all came from a human donor in good health (CMV status not recorded). Some clones in this sample may be carry-over from other donors' samples.

The chain has TRBV18 and TRBJ1-4; a weak D match, TRBD1 (5 bases). The ends were cut back, 0 bases at V and 8 bases at J, with 10 bases in the middle. Per germline, CDR1 KGHSH and CDR2 LQKENI. The CDR3 extends over 14 amino acids. The CDR3 loop reads CASSPPSQGEKLFF. The CDR3 DNA sequence: TGTGCCAGCTCACCACCTAGTCAGGGAGAAAAACTGTTTTTT.

The genes are TRBV24-1 and TRBJ2-6; no firm D call. V lost 9 bases and J lost 0, with 8 bases in between. Per the germline V gene, CDR1 is KGHDR and CDR2 is SFDVKD. This CDR3 spans 14 amino acids. The CDR3 DNA reads TGTGCCACCGGAGTTAGCTCTGGGGCCAACGTCCTGACTTTC. Translated, it gives CATGVSSGANVLTF.

The chain is built from TRBV11-2 and TRBJ2-1, with TRBD2 matching over 7 bases. This CDR3 has 15 amino acids. Looked up from germline, CDR1 is SGHAT and CDR2 is FQNNGV. Losses at the gene ends were 2 bases for V and 2 bases for J; bases not matched to a gene: 3. The CDR3 nucleotides are TGTGCCAGCAGCTTAAGGGACTACACCTACAATGAGCAGTTCTTC. Protein sequence: CASSLRDYTYNEQFF.

This clonotype was seen more than once but under ten times. V and J are TRBV6-5 and TRBJ2-7, with a weak D call TRBD2 (5 bases). CDR1 is MNHEY, CDR2 SVGAGI, per germline. This CDR3 contains 13 residues. V was pared by 6 bases and J by 5 bases, with 14 bases between. The CDR3 region is CASRMVGEHEQYF. The CDR3 nucleotides are TGTGCCAGCAGAATGGTGGGAGAGCACGAGCAGTACTTC.

The chain couples TRBV29-1 to TRBJ2-2, with 10 bases matching TRBD1. This CDR3 contains 14 residues. The ends lost 7 bases at V and 2 bases at J; junction bases unmatched: 4. Germline CDR1 reads SQVTM; CDR2 reads ANQGSEA. The CDR3 here is CSARDRGNTGELFF. DNA of the CDR3: TGCAGCGCCCGGGACAGGGGAAACACCGGGGAGCTGTTTTTT.

The chain has TRBV20-1 and TRBJ2-1, with D possibly matching TRBD2 (6 bases). The CDR3 totals 18 residues. Germline assignment: CDR1 DFQATT and CDR2 SNEGSKA (reference sequence). V was trimmed by 3 bases and J by 0 bases, leaving 21 bases between them. This chain's CDR3 is CSARALRIAESSYNEQFF. DNA of the CDR3: TGCAGTGCTAGGGCCCTTCGAATAGCGGAAAGCTCCTACAATGAGCAGTTCTTC.

This clonotype has just one count. This rearrangement joins TRBV19 to TRBJ2-7; D not certain. This CDR3 has 15 amino acids. Germline V gene data show CDR1 as LNHDA and CDR2 as SQIVND (reference sequence). Trimming stripped 4 bases from V and 0 bases from J, with 13 bases between. The CDR3 is CASSTLTASSYEQYF. DNA of the CDR3: TGTGCCAGTAGTACCCTGACTGCTAGCTCCTACGAGCAGTACTTC.

The chain recombines TRBV6-2 or TRBV6-3 with TRBJ2-6; TRBD1 agrees at 9 bases. J gave up 0 bases and V 7 bases, and 4 bases lay outside the gene matches. The CDR3 has 16 residues. Germline loops: CDR1 MNHEY, CDR2 SVGEGT. CDR3 in amino acids: CASTGTGISGANVLTF. In DNA, the CDR3 is TGTGCCAGCACCGGGACAGGGATCTCTGGGGCCAACGTCCTGACTTTC.

The sample holds many counts of this clonotype. The chain recombines TRBV7-8 with TRBJ1-4, with D hard to call. The V gene's germline CDR1 is SGHVS and CDR2 FQNEAQ. V lost 1 base and J lost 12, with 9 bases in between. The CDR3 has 12 amino acids. The CDR3 coding sequence is TGTGCCAGCAGCTTAGAGGGAGAGGAACTGTTTTTT. This translates into CASSLEGEELFF.

J is TRBJ1-4 and V is TRBV12-3 or TRBV12-4, with D hard to call. This CDR3 has 14 amino acids. Trimming cost V 8 bases and J 5 bases, with 15 bases left between them. The DNA of the CDR3 is TGTGCCAGCCACGTGGGTGGTTCCAATGAAAAACTGTTTTTT. Translating it yields CASHVGGSNEKLFF.